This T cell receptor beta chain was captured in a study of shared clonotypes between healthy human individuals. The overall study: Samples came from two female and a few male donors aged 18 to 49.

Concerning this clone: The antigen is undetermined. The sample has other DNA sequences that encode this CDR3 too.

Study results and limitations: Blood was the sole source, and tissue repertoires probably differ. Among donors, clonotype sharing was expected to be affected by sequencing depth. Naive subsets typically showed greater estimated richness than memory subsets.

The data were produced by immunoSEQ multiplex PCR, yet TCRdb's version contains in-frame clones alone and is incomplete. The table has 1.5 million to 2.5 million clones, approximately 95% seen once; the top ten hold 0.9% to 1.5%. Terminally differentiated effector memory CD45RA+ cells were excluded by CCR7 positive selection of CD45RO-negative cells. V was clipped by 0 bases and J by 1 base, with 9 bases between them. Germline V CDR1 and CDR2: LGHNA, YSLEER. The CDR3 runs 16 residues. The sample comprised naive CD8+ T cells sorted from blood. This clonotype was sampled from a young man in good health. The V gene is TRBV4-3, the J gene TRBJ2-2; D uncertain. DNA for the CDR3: TGCGCCAGCAGCCAAGATAGGGCAGGGAACACCGGGGAGCTGTTTTTT. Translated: CASSQDRAGNTGELFF.